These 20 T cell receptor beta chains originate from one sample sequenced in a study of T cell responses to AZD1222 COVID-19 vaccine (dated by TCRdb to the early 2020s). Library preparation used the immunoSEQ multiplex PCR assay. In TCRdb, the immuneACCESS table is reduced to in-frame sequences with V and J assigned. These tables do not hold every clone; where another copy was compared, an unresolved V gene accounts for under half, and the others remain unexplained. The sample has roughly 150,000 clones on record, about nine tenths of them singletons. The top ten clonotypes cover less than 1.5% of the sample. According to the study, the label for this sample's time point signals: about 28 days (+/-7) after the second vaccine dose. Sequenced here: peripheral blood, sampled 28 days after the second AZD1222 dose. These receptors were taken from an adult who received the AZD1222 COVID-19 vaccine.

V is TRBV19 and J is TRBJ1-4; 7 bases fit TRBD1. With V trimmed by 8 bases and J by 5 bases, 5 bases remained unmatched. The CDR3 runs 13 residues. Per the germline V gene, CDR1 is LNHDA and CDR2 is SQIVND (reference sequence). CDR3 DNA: TGTGCCAGTTCTACAGGGGCCAATGAAAAACTGTTTTTT. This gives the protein CASSTGANEKLFF.

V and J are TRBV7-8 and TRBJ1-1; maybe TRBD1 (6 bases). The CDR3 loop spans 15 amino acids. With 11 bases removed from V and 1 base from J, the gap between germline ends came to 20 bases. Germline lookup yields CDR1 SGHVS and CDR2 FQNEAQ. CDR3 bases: TGTGCCTCTGGATGGGGAACAGGGCAGAACACTGAAGCTTTCTTT. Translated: CASGWGTGQNTEAFF.

The CDR3 loop is CASSQDTQNTIYF. The CDR3 DNA reads TGCGCCAGCAGCCAAGATACCCAGAACACCATATATTTT. The V and J genes are TRBV4-3 and TRBJ1-3; the D is unclear. The CDR3 loop spans 13 amino acids. CDR1 LGHNA and CDR2 YSLEER come from the germline V gene. V lost 0 bases and J 7 bases, leaving 7 bases between the germline ends.

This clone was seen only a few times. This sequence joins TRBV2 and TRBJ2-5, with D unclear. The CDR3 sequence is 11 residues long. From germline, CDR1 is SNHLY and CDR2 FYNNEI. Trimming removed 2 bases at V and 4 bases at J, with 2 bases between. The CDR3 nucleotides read TGTGCCAGCAGTGAACGAGAGACCCAGTACTTC. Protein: CASSERETQYF.

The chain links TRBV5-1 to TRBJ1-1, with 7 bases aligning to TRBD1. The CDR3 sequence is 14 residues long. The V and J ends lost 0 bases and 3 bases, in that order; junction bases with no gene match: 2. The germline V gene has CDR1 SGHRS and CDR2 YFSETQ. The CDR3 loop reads CASSLEGQYTEAFF. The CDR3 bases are TGCGCCAGCAGCTTGGAGGGACAGTACACTGAAGCTTTCTTT.

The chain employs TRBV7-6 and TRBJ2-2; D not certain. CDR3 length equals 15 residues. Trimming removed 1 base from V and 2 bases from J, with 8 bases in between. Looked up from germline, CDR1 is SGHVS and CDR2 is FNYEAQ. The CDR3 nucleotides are TGTGCCAGCAGCTTAGGTCTCGGAAACACCGGGGAGCTGTTTTTT. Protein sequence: CASSLGLGNTGELFF. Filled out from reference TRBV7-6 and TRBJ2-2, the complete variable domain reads GAGVSQSPRYKVTKRGQDVALRCDPISGHVSLYWYRQALGQGPEFLTYFNYEAQQDKSGLPNDRFSAERPEGSISTLTIQRTEQRDSAMYRCASSLGLGNTGELFFGEGSRLTVL.

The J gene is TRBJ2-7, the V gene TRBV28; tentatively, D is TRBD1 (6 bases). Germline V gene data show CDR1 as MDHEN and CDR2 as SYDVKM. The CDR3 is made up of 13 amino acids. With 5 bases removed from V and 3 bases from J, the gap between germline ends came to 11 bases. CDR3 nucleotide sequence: TGTGCCAGCAGTACGGGACACATCTACGAGCAGTACTTC. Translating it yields CASSTGHIYEQYF.

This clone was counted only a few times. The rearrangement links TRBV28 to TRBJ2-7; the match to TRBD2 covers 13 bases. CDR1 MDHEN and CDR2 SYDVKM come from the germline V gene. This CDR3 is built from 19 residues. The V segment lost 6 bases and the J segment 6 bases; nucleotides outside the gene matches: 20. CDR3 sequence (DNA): TGTGCCAGCAGCCCCTACAGGGCTATATCACTAGCGGGAGGGTTCGAGCAGTACTTC. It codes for CASSPYRAISLAGGFEQYF.

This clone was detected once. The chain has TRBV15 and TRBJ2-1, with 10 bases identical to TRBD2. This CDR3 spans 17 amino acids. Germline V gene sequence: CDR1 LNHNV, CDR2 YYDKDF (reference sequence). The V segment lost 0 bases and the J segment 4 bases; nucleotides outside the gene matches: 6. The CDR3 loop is CATSRDQASGGYNEQFF. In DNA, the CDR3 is TGTGCCACCAGCAGAGATCAGGCTAGCGGGGGTTACAATGAGCAGTTCTTC.

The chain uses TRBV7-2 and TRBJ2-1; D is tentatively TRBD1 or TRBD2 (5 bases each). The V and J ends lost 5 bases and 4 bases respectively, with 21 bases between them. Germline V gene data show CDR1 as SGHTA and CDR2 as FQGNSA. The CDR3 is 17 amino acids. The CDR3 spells CASSVKPPGQGYNEQFF. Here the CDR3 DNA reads TGTGCCAGCAGCGTTAAGCCCCCGGGGCAGGGATACAATGAGCAGTTCTTC.

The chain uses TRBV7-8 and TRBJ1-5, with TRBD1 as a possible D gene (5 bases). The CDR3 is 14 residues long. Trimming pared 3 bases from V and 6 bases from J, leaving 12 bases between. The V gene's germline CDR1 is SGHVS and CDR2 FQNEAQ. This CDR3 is CASSFNQGGQPQHF. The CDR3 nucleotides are TGTGCCAGCAGCTTCAATCAGGGCGGTCAGCCCCAGCATTTT.

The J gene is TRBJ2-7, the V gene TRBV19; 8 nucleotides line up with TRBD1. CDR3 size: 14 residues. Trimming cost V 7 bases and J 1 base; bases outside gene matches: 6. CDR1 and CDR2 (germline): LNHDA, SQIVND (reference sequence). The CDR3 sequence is CASTMGTGSYEQYF. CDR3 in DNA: TGTGCCAGTACGATGGGGACAGGTTCCTACGAGCAGTACTTC.

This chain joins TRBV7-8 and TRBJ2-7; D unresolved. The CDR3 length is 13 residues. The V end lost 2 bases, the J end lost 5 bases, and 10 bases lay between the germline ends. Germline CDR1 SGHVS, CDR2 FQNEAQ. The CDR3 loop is CASSLSQVHEQYF. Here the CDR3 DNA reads TGTGCCAGCAGCTTAAGCCAGGTACACGAGCAGTACTTC.

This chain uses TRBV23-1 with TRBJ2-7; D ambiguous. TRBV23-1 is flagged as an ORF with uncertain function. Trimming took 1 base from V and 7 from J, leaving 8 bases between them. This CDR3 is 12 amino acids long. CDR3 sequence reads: CASSQCQTEQYF. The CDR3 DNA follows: TGCGCCAGCAGTCAATGCCAGACAGAGCAGTACTTC.

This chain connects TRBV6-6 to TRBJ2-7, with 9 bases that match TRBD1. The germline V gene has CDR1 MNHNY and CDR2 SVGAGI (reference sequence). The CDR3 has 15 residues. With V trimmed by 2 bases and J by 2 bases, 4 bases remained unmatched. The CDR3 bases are TGTGCCAGCAGTTACGGACAGGGGCTAGCCTACGAGCAGTACTTC. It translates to CASSYGQGLAYEQYF.

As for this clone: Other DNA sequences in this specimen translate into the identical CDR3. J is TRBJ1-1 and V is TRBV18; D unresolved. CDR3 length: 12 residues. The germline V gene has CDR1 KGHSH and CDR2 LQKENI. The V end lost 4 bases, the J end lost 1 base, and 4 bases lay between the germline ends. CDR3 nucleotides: TGTGCCAGCTCACAGGGGAACACTGAAGCTTTCTTT. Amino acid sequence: CASSQGNTEAFF.

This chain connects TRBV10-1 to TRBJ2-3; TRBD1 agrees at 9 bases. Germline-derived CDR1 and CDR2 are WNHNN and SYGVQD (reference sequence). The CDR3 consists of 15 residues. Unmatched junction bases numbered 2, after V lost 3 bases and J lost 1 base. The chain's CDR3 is CASSDRDRGTDTQYF. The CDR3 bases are TGCGCCAGCAGTGACCGGGACAGGGGCACAGATACGCAGTATTTT.

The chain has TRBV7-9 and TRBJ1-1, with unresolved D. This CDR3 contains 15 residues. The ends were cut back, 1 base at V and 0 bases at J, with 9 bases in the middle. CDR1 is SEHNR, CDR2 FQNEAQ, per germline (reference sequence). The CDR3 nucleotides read TGTGCCAGCAGCTTAGGACGTTCTGTGAACACTGAAGCTTTCTTT. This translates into CASSLGRSVNTEAFF.

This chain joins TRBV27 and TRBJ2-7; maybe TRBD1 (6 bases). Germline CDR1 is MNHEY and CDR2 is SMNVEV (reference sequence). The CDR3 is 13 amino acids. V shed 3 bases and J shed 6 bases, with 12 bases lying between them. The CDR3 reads CASSLSRGAEQYF. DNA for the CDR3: TGTGCCAGCAGTTTGTCCAGGGGAGCCGAGCAGTACTTC.

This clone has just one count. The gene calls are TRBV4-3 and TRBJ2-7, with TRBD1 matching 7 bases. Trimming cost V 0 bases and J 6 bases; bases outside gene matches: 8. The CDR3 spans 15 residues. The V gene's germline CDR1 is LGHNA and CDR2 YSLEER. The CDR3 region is CASSQDLGTALEQYF. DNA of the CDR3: TGCGCCAGCAGCCAAGATCTTGGGACAGCCCTCGAGCAGTACTTC.